The sequence of this TCR beta chain was determined in a study of tumor and adjacent non-tumor tissue in lung cancer. The wider study: Patients were aged roughly 31 to 76, some 10 men and about 5 women, stage I to III.

Findings of the study overall: In normal lung, the top 100 clones were significantly more dominant than in tumor. Higher tumor TCR diversity was associated with shorter survival.

RNA was extracted from bulk tissue without any cell sorting. This clonotype has ten or more counts. Its specificity is unknown. Three rounds of nested PCR, following a modified ARM-PCR protocol, produced the TCRbeta library. TCRdb itself ran the multiplex PCR reads through MiXCR, one entry per CDR3 protein. The sample carries about 93,000 distinct CDR3 sequences, less than 75% recorded once. The CDR3 totals 11 residues. The germline V gene encodes CDR1 GTSNPN and CDR2 SVGIG (reference sequence). Trimming took off 4 bases at V and 4 bases at J, with 8 bases between the two ends. The source material was lung tumor tissue. The rearrangement joins TRBV30 to TRBJ2-7; a weak D match, TRBD2 (5 bases). The clonotype comes from a man in his fifties or sixties with non-small cell lung cancer. This chain's CDR3 is CAWTRGYEQYF. The CDR3 region has the DNA TGTGCCTGGACTCGCGGGTACGAGCAGTACTTC.